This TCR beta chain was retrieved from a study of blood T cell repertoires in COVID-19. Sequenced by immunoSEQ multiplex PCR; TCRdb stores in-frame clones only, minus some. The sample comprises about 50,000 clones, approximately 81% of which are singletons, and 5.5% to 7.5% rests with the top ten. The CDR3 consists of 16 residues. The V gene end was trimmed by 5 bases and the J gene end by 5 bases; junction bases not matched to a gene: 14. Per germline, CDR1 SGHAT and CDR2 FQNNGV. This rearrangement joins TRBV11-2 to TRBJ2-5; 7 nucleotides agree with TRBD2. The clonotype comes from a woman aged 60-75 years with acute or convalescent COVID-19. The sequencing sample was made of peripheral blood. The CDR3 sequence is CASSRGTSGEGETQYF. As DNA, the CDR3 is TGTGCCAGCAGCCGAGGGACCTCTGGGGAGGGGGAGACCCAGTACTTC.